This TCR beta chain was recovered during a study of blood T cell repertoires in COVID-19. About the research overall: Spain, Italy and the United States supplied samples that represented acute and convalescent COVID-19. T cells, B-cell-depleted T cells, or PBMCs provided the cDNA or gDNA that served as material.

This CDR3 spans 14 amino acids. Germline V gene lookup returns CDR1 SGHNT and CDR2 YYREEE (reference sequence). Trimming stripped 4 bases from V and 2 bases from J, with 12 bases between. Original methodology: Scientists estimated how many nucleated cells there were by amplifying reference gene primers. The assay was immunoSEQ multiplex PCR, and TCRdb's table has in-frame clones only and misses some. The DNA gave D and trimming, while V, J and clone size come from that table. Among about 80,000 clones listed, around 69% were seen once. V gene TRBV5-4 combines with J gene TRBJ1-2; D is possibly TRBD1 (6 bases). Input material: peripheral blood. The clonotype originates from a man aged 65 to 85 with active or convalescent COVID-19. The CDR3 DNA follows: TGTGCCAGCAGCCCGGCAGGGGCCAACTATGGCTACACCTTC. Protein product: CASSPAGANYGYTF.